The text below deals with one TCR beta chain. Antigen specificity is unknown. The data were obtained in a study of T cells after yellow fever vaccination. Overall study results and limits: Abundant contaminating clonotypes from the bulk population could appear in FACS-sorted repertoires.

Generation of TCR cDNA used 5'RACE template switching (which added a universal primer site and UMIs). TCRdb reanalysed the 5' RACE reads using MiXCR and keeps one entry per CDR3 protein. This sample carries a few hundred thousand distinct CDR3 sequences, around 6.7% of them seen once, and the ten largest clones take 1% to 1.2%. The CDR3 covers 13 residues. The V gene's germline CDR1 is SGHTA and CDR2 FQGNSA. The V end was cut by 5 bases, the J end by 5 bases, with 12 bases between. The specimen was CD4+ T cells sorted from PBMCs, collected on the day of the yellow fever booster vaccination. The sequence derives from a man aged 25 to 40 who received the YFV17D yellow fever vaccine. The rearrangement uses TRBV7-2 and TRBJ2-5; D remains unclear. The CDR3 DNA is TGTGCCAGCAGCCCCGTGGGATTGGAGACCCAGTACTTC. Translating it yields CASSPVGLETQYF.